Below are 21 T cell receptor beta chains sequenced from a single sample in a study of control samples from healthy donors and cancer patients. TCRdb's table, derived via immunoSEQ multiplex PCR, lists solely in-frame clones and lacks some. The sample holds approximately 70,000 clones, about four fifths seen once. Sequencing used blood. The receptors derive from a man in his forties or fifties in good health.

Here the CDR3 DNA reads TGTGCCAGCTCACCCAATCGCCAGGGATCAGGCACTGAAGCTTTCTTT. Protein sequence: CASSPNRQGSGTEAFF. The V call is TRBV18, the J call TRBJ1-1; perhaps TRBD1 as D (5 bases). Germline loops: CDR1 KGHSH, CDR2 LQKENI. The V end was cut by 3 bases, the J end by 4 bases, with 18 bases between. CDR3 size: 16 residues.

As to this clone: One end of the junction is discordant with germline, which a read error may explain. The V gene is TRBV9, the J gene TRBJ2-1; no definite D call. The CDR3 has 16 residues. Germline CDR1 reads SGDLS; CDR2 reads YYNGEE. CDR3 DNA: TGTGCCAGCAGCCCGCTCCTTTCATCCGGATACAATGGGCAGTTCTTC. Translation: CASSPLLSSGYNGQFF.

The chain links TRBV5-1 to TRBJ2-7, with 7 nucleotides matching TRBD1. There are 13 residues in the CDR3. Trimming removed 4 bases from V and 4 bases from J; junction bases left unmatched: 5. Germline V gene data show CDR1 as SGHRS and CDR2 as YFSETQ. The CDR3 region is CASSPGTVYEQYF. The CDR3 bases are TGCGCCAGCAGCCCGGGGACAGTGTACGAGCAGTACTTC.

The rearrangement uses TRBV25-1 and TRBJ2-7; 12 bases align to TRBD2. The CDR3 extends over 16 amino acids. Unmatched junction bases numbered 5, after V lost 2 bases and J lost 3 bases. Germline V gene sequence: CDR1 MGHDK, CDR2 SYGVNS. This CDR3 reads CASSEPGTSGHYEQYF. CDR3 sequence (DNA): TGTGCCAGCAGTGAACCCGGGACTAGCGGGCACTACGAGCAGTACTTC.

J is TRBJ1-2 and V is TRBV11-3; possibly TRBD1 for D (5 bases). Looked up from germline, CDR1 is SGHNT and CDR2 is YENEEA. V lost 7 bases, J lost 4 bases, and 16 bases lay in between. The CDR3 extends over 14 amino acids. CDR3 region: CASKPLGTFYGYTF. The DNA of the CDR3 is TGTGCCAGCAAGCCTCTCGGGACTTTCTATGGCTACACCTTC.

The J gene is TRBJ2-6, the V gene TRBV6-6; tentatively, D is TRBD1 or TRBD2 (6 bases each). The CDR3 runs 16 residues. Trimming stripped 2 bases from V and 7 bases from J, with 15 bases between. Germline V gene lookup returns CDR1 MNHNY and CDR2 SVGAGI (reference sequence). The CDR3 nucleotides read TGTGCCAGCAGTTACCCCCTACAGGGAGGAGCCAACGTCCTGACTTTC. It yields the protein CASSYPLQGGANVLTF.

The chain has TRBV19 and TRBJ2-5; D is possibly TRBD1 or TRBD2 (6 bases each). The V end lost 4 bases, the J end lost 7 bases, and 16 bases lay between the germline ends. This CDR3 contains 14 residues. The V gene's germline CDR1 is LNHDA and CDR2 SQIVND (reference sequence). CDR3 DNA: TGTGCCAGTAGTACACTACGACAGGAGGGGACCCAGTACTTC. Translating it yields CASSTLRQEGTQYF. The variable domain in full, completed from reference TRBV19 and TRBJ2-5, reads DGGITQSPKYLFRKEGQNVTLSCEQNLNHDAMYWYRQDPGQGLRLIYYSQIVNDFQKGDIAEGYSVSREKKESFPLTVTSAQKNPTAFYLCASSTLRQEGTQYFGPGTRLLVL.

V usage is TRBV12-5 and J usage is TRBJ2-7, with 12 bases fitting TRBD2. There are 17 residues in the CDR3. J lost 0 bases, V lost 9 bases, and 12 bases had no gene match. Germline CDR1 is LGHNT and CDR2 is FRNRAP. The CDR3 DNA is TGTGCTAGAATACTAGCGGGAGGATATGGTCCCTCCTACGAGCAGTACTTC. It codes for CARILAGGYGPSYEQYF.

The CDR3 bases are TGTGCCTGGAGCCCGGGACAGGTTGGCTACGAGCAGTACTTC. Residues: CAWSPGQVGYEQYF. The genes are TRBV30 and TRBJ2-7, with 8 positions matching TRBD1. The CDR3 consists of 14 residues. The germline gives CDR1 GTSNPN, CDR2 SVGIG (reference sequence). The V segment lost 3 bases and the J segment 3 bases; nucleotides outside the gene matches: 7.

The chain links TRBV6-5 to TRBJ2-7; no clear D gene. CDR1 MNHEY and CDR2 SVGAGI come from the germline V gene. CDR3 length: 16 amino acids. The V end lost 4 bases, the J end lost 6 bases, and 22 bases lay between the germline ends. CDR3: CASSSSPSAVGVEQYF. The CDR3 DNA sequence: TGTGCCAGCAGTTCCTCCCCGTCGGCGGTCGGTGTCGAGCAGTACTTC.

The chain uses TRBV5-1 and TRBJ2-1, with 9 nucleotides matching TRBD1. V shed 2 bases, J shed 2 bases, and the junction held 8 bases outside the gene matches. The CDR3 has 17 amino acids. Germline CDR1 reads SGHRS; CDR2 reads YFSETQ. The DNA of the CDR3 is TGCGCCAGCAGCTTTAGCCTACAGGGGGCAACCTACAATGAGCAGTTCTTC. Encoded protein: CASSFSLQGATYNEQFF. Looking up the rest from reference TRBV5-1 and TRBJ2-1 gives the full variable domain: KAGVTQTPRYLIKTRGQQVTLSCSPISGHRSVSWYQQTPGQGLQFLFEYFSETQRNKGNFPGRFSGRQFSNSRSEMNVSTLELGDSALYLCASSFSLQGATYNEQFFGPGTRLTVL.

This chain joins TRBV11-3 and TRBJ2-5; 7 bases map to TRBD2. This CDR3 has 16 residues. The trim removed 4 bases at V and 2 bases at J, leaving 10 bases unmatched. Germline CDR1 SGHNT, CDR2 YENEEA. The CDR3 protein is CASSSLGGGPQETQYF. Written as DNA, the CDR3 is TGTGCCAGCAGCTCCCTGGGGGGAGGGCCGCAAGAGACCCAGTACTTC. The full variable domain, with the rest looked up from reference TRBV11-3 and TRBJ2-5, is EAGVVQSPRYKIIEKKQPVAFWCNPISGHNTLYWYLQNLGQGPELLIRYENEEAVDDSQLPKDRFSAERLKGVDSTLKIQPAELGDSAVYLCASSSLGGGPQETQYFGPGTRLLVL.

The CDR3 is CASSPRTQVQPQHF. The CDR3 region has the DNA TGTGCCAGCTCACCAAGAACCCAGGTGCAGCCCCAGCATTTT. The chain carries TRBV18 and TRBJ1-5; no clear D. The CDR3 length is 14 residues. V was pared by 2 bases and J by 7 bases, with 12 bases between. The V gene's germline CDR1 is KGHSH and CDR2 LQKENI.

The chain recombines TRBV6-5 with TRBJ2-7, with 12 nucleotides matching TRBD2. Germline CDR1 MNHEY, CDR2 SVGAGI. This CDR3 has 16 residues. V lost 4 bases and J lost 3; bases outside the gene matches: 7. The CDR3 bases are TGTGCCAGCAGTTGGAAGCCACTAGCGGGAGGCTACGAGCAGTACTTC. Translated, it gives CASSWKPLAGGYEQYF.

The CDR3 coding sequence is TGTGCCAGCAGTTATTCAGGTTCGGGCTACGAGCAGTACTTC. It encodes CASSYSGSGYEQYF. The chain has TRBV27 and TRBJ2-7; no definite D call. V gave up 4 bases and J gave up 3 bases, with 13 bases separating them. From germline, CDR1 is MNHEY and CDR2 SMNVEV (reference sequence). This CDR3 region has 14 residues.

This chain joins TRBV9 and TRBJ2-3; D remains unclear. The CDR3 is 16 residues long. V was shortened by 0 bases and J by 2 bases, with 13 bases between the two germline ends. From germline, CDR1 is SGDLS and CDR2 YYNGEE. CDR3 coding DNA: TGTGCCAGCAGCGTAGTACCGGTCAGTAACACAGATACGCAGTATTTT. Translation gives CASSVVPVSNTDTQYF.

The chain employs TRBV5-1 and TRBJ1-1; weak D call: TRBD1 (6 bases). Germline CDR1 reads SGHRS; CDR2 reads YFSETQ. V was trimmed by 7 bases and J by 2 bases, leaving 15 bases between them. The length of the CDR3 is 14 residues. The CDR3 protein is CASYPGAGNTEAFF. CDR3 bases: TGCGCCAGCTACCCGGGGGCGGGAAACACTGAAGCTTTCTTT.

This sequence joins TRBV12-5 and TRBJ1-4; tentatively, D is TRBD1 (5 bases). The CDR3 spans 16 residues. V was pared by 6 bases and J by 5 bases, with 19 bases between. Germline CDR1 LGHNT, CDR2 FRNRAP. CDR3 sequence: CASGLALLRQNEKLFF. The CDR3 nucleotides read TGTGCTAGTGGCTTAGCGCTGCTAAGACAGAATGAAAAACTGTTTTTT.

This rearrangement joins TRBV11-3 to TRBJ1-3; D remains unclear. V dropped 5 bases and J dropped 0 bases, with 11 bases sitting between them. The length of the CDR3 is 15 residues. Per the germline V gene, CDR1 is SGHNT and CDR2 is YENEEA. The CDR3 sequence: CASSRSGSSGNTIYF. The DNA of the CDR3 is TGTGCCAGCAGCCGCTCGGGAAGCTCTGGAAACACCATATATTTT.

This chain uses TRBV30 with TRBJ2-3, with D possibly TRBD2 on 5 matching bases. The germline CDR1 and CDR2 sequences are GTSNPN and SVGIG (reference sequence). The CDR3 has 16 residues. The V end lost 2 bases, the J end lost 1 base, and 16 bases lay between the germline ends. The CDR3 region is CAWSQRTSGGTDTQYF. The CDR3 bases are TGTGCCTGGAGTCAGCGAACTAGTGGGGGCACAGATACGCAGTATTTT.

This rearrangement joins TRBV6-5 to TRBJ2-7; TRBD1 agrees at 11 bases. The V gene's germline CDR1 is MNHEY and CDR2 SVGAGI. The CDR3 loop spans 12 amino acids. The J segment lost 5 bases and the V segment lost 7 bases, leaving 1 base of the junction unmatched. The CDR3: CASMDRGHEQYF. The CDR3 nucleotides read TGTGCCAGCATGGACAGGGGGCACGAGCAGTACTTC.